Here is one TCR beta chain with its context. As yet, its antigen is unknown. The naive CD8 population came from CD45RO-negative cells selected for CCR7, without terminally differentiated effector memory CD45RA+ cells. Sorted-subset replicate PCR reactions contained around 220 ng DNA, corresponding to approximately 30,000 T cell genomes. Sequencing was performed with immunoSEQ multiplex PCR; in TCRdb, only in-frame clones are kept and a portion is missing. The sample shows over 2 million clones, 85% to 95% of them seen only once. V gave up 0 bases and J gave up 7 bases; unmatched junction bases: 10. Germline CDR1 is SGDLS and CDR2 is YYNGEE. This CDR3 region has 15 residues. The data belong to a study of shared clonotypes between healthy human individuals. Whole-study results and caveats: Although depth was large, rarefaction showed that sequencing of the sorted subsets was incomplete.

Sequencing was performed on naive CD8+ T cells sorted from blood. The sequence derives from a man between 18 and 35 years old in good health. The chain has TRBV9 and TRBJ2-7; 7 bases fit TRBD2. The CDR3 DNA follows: TGTGCCAGCAGCGTAGGCCTAGCGGCCCTGGGGGAGCAGTACTTC. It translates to CASSVGLAALGEQYF. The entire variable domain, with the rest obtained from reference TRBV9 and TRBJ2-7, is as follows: DSGVTQTPKHLITATGQRVTLRCSPRSGDLSVYWYQQSLDQGLQFLIQYYNGEERAKGNILERFSAQQFPDLHSELNLSSLELGDSALYFCASSVGLAALGEQYFGPGTRLTVT.